Reported below is one TCR beta chain. This entry is derived from a study of shared clonotypes between healthy human individuals. Assay used: immunoSEQ multiplex PCR; TCRdb lists only in-frame clones, some missing. Of roughly 720,000 clones in the sample, less than 95% were seen once. The CDR3 length is 15 residues. V was clipped by 1 base and J by 5 bases; unmatched bases: 6. CDR1 is SGHTA, CDR2 FQGNSA, per germline. Sequenced sample: memory CD8+ T cells from PBMCs. Stated subset: CD45RO+ cells pooled with CCR7-negative TemRA cells. The chain employs TRBV7-2 and TRBJ1-1; TRBD1 matches 8 bases. The TCR originated in a man aged 18 to 35 in good health. Some clones in this sample may be carry-over from other donors' samples. The chain's CDR3 is CASSLGTGPGTEAFF. The CDR3 DNA reads TGTGCCAGCAGCTTAGGGACAGGGCCTGGGACTGAAGCTTTCTTT.